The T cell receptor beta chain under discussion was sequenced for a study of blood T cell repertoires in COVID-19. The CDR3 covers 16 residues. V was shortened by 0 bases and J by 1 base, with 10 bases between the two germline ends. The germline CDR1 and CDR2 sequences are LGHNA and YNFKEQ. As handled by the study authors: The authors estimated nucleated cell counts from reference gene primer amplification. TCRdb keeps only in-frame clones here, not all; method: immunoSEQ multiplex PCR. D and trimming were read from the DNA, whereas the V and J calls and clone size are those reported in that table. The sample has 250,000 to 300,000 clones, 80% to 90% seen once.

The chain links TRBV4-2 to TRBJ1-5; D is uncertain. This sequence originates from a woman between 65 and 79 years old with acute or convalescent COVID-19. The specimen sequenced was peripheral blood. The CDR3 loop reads CASSQDGPASNQPQHF. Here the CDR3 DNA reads TGTGCCAGCAGCCAAGATGGGCCAGCCAGCAATCAGCCCCAGCATTTT.